This is a list of T cell receptor beta chains from one sample in a study of shared clonotypes between healthy human individuals. The assay was immunoSEQ multiplex PCR, and TCRdb's table has in-frame clones only and misses some. Of 1 million to 1.3 million clones listed, roughly 74% are singletons. The material sequenced was memory CD4+ T cells from PBMCs. These receptors were obtained from a man aged 18 to 29 in good health. Some clones in this sample may be carry-over from other donors' samples. The CDR3 runs from the conserved cysteine through the conserved F or W. Fields, in order: clone size, D gene, V gene, J gene, CDR3 DNA, CDR3 protein. D genes are given only for firm matches. Size tells how often a clone was seen (once, few, many) or the class of an expanded clone, and some rows leave it out.

NA	NA	TRBV4-1	TRBJ1-2	TGCGCCAGCAGCCAAGATTGGGGGGGCTTAGTTGGCTACACCTTC	CASSQDWGGLVGYTF
NA	NA	TRBV5-4	TRBJ2-1	TGTGCCAGCAGCTTTCGGGGAGCTGAGCGGCAGTTCTTC	CASSFRGAERQFF
NA	NA	TRBV5-6	TRBJ2-5	TGTGCCAGCAGCTTGGCCGGGGACCTTCAAGAGACCCAGTACTTC	CASSLAGDLQETQYF
few	TRBD1	TRBV14	TRBJ2-5	TGTGCCAGCAGCCAAGCACAGGGGTGGACGACCCAGTACTTC	CASSQAQGWTTQYF
NA	TRBD1	TRBV5-1	TRBJ2-6	TGCGCCAGCAGCATTGACAGGGCCGGGGCCAACGTCCTGACTTTC	CASSIDRAGANVLTF
few	TRBD2	TRBV9	TRBJ2-1	TGTGCCAGCAGCGGCAGCGGGAGCTCCTACAATGAGCAGTTCTTC	CASSGSGSSYNEQFF
few	TRBD1	TRBV28	TRBJ2-2	TGTGCCAGCAGATCCAGACAGGGAAACACCGGGGAGCTGTTTTTT	CASRSRQGNTGELFF
NA	NA	TRBV27	TRBJ2-7	TGTGCCAGCAGTTCCTCCCCGGGAGAATTGGCCGAGCAGTACTTC	CASSSSPGELAEQYF
NA	TRBD1	TRBV6-1	TRBJ2-2	TGTGCCAGCAGTTCCGACAGGGCCAACACCGGGGAGCTGTTTTTT	CASSSDRANTGELFF
NA	NA	TRBV5-3	TRBJ1-5	TGTGCCAGAAGCTTGGTTGCTCAAAAACTAGATTGGGGCAATCAGCCCCAGCATTTT	CARSLVAQKLDWGNQPQHF
NA	NA	TRBV6-1	TRBJ1-2	TGTGCCAGCCACCCGGGGGGACTTGATGGCTATGGCTACACCTTC	CASHPGGLDGYGYTF
NA	TRBD1	TRBV30	TRBJ2-7	TGTGCCTGGAGTCGCTTTGGACAGGGGGTTACCGAGCAGTACTTC	CAWSRFGQGVTEQYF
NA	NA	TRBV4-2	TRBJ1-3	TGTGCCAGCGGGATGGGAAAAAGCTCTGGAAACACCATATATTTT	CASGMGKSSGNTIYF
NA	NA	TRBV5-4	TRBJ2-7	TGTGCCAGCAGCTTAAGTGCGGGACTCTACGAGCAGTACTTC	CASSLSAGLYEQYF
NA	NA	TRBV4-2	TRBJ1-3	TGTGCCAGCAGCCAAGTCGTAGGAAACACCATATATTTT	CASSQVVGNTIYF
NA	NA	TRBV28	TRBJ1-3	TGTGCCAGCAGTCCCCCCGGGGATAGCTCTGGAAACACCATATATTTT	CASSPPGDSSGNTIYF
NA	TRBD2	TRBV5-6	TRBJ2-5	TGTGCCAGCAGCTCCGGACTAGCGGGAGTAAAGACCCAGTACTTC	CASSSGLAGVKTQYF
NA	TRBD1	TRBV14	TRBJ1-2	TGTGCCAGCAGCCCACCGGGACAGACAAACTATGGCTACACCTTC	CASSPPGQTNYGYTF
few	NA	TRBV2	TRBJ2-5	TGTGCCAGCACCCCTCGGGGGGCATTTGGGGGGACCCAGTACTTC	CASTPRGAFGGTQYF
once	TRBD1	TRBV5-4	TRBJ2-3	TGTGCCAGCAGCTTTCAGGGGGCGCGACAAAGTACGCAGTATTTT	CASSFQGARQSTQYF
few	NA	TRBV30	TRBJ2-1	TGTGCCTGGAGTGAGACCTGGCGGCAGTTCTTC	CAWSETWRQFF
NA	TRBD2	TRBV28	TRBJ2-7	TGTGCCAGCAGTTTTCAAGCGGGAGCCACATCCTACGAGCAGTACTTC	CASSFQAGATSYEQYF
NA	NA	TRBV6-6	TRBJ2-5	TGTGCCAGCAGTCCTTTTGGAGAAGAGACCCAGTACTTC	CASSPFGEETQYF
NA	TRBD2	TRBV9	TRBJ2-1	TGTGCCAGCAGCGAACTAGCGGGAGCCTACAATGAGCAGTTCTTC	CASSELAGAYNEQFF
once	NA	TRBV7-8	TRBJ2-5	TGTGCCAGCAGGAACTCGGAGACCCAGTACTTC	CASRNSETQYF
NA	TRBD1	TRBV28	TRBJ2-1	TGTGCCAGCAGTCTCGGACAGGGCTCCTACAATGAGCAGTTCTTC	CASSLGQGSYNEQFF
few	NA	TRBV7-9	TRBJ2-7	TGTGCCAGCAGCCATTCACGGGGAGAATCCTACGAGCAGTACTTC	CASSHSRGESYEQYF
NA	NA	TRBV28	TRBJ2-7	TGTGCCAGCAGTTTAACCCCAGGGTACTACGAGCAGTACTTC	CASSLTPGYYEQYF
NA	TRBD1	TRBV9	TRBJ1-2	TGTGCCAGCAGCGTATCCCAAGGGGGCTCCGGCTACACCTTC	CASSVSQGGSGYTF
few	NA	TRBV14	TRBJ2-5	TGTGCCAGCAGCTTGGGGATGGAGACCCAGTACTTC	CASSLGMETQYF
NA	NA	TRBV7-8	TRBJ1-5	TGTGCCAGCAGCTTAGCCTTCGGGGGGAATCAGCCCCAGCATTTT	CASSLAFGGNQPQHF
NA	NA	TRBV6-5	TRBJ2-7	TGTGCCAGCAGTTACGGGACAAGGGACGAGCAGTACTTC	CASSYGTRDEQYF
NA	NA	TRBV9	TRBJ1-5	TGTGCCAGCAGCGCAGGGATCAATAGCAATCAGCCCCAGCATTTT	CASSAGINSNQPQHF
NA	TRBD1	TRBV4-3	TRBJ1-2	TGCGCCAGCAGCCAAGGCTGGACAGGGGATGGCTACACCTTC	CASSQGWTGDGYTF
NA	TRBD2	TRBV5-4	TRBJ2-4	TGTGCCAGCAGCGACCAGACTAGCGGGAGATACATTCAGTACTTC	CASSDQTSGRYIQYF
many	TRBD2	TRBV15	TRBJ2-1	TGTGCCACCAGCAGAGAGTCGGGAACTAGCGGTAGGAATGAGCAGTTCTTC	CATSRESGTSGRNEQFF
many	TRBD2	TRBV9	TRBJ2-3	TGTGCCAGCAGCGTTTCACTAGCGGCTAGCACAGATACGCAGTATTTT	CASSVSLAASTDTQYF
few	TRBD1	TRBV2	TRBJ2-5	TGTGCCAGCAAGGGGGCCCGACAAGAGACCCAGTACTTC	CASKGARQETQYF
NA	NA	TRBV5-1	TRBJ2-7	TGCGCCAGCAGCCGGGGGTCCCGGGACACCTTTTACGAGCAGTACTTC	CASSRGSRDTFYEQYF
NA	NA	TRBV18	TRBJ1-5	TGTGCCAGCTCACCAGCCAGTATCGGGGATCAGCCCCAGCATTTT	CASSPASIGDQPQHF
once	NA	TRBV4-3	TRBJ2-7	TGCGCCAGCAGCCAAGATTCCAGTCGGGGTTACGAGCAGTACTTC	CASSQDSSRGYEQYF
NA	NA	TRBV15	TRBJ1-1	TGTGCCACCAGCAGAGGGGGGGGACGGCACACTGAAGCTTTCTTT	CATSRGGGRHTEAFF
NA	TRBD1	TRBV6-5	TRBJ1-2	TGTGCCAGCAGTTACGCCGACAGGGCTGGCTACACCTTC	CASSYADRAGYTF
NA	TRBD1	TRBV6-1	TRBJ1-2	TGTGCCAGCAGTTCGTTGGACAGGGGGGATGGCTACACCTTC	CASSSLDRGDGYTF
NA	NA	TRBV7-3	TRBJ2-7	TGTGCCAGCAGCTTAAACGGGATCGGGGAGCAGTACTTC	CASSLNGIGEQYF
few	NA	TRBV18	TRBJ1-2	TGTGCCAGCTCACCCGGGGACGGATCCTATGGCTACACCTTC	CASSPGDGSYGYTF
NA	NA	TRBV5-1	TRBJ1-1	TGCGCCAGCAGCTTGGCTGGGAACACTGAAGCTTTCTTT	CASSLAGNTEAFF
NA	NA	TRBV28	TRBJ2-7	TGTGCCAGCAGTAGGGCGGGACGGTTGTACGAGCAGTACTTC	CASSRAGRLYEQYF
NA	NA	TRBV5-8	TRBJ1-2	TGTGCCAGCAGCCCATGGGTTGCCCAACTCGATGGCTACACCTTC	CASSPWVAQLDGYTF
NA	TRBD1	TRBV10-3	TRBJ1-5	TGTGCCATCAGCCCGAGGGGACAGGGAACTCATCAGCCCCAGCATTTT	CAISPRGQGTHQPQHF
NA	NA	TRBV7-3	TRBJ1-1	TGTGCCAGCAGCTCCCTGGGGGCTCAACACACTGAAGCTTTCTTT	CASSSLGAQHTEAFF
NA	NA	TRBV5-4	TRBJ2-5	TGTGCCAGCAGCTTGGGGGGGCACGTTGGGGAAGAGACCCAGTACTTC	CASSLGGHVGEETQYF
NA	NA	TRBV10-3	TRBJ2-3	TGTGCCATCAGTGCTCCCCCCGGCGGCGCAGATACGCAGTATTTT	CAISAPPGGADTQYF
few	NA	TRBV2	TRBJ1-2	TGTGCCAGCGGCGAACTAAGGGGACCGATCGATGGCTACACCTTC	CASGELRGPIDGYTF
few	NA	TRBV19	TRBJ1-5	TGTGCCAGTAGTTCCCTACCAACCGAGCCCCAGCATTTT	CASSSLPTEPQHF
once	NA	TRBV14	TRBJ2-3	TGTGCCAGCAGCCAATCGAGCGCGGATACGCAGTATTTT	CASSQSSADTQYF
NA	NA	TRBV6-5	TRBJ1-5	TGTGCCAGCAGTGAAAGAGAGCCCCAGCATTTT	CASSEREPQHF
few	NA	TRBV10-3	TRBJ2-7	TGTGCCATCAGTGGACAGTACGAGCAGTACTTC	CAISGQYEQYF
NA	NA	TRBV19	TRBJ1-3	TGTGCCAGTAGTGCGACCCGCTGGGACACCATATATTTT	CASSATRWDTIYF
NA	NA	TRBV27	TRBJ2-7	TGTGCCAGCAGTTACCCTAGCGAGTACTCCTACGAGCAGTACTTC	CASSYPSEYSYEQYF